This is a list of T cell receptor beta chains from one sample in a study of T-cell reconstitution after alpha-beta-depleted transplantation in children. Each CDR3 protein is one row after TCRdb ran MiXCR on the PCR reads. Of hundreds of thousands of distinct CDR3 sequences in the sample, 10% to 15% were seen once. This sample comprised PBMCs, obtained before TCRalphabeta/CD19-depleted stem cell transplant. The receptors shown here come from a girl aged 2 to 10 with congenital amegakaryocytic thrombocytopenia, due to receive a stem cell transplant. CDR3s include the opening cysteine and the closing phenylalanine or tryptophan. The D gene is left open where the match is weak. Clone size, where shown, is once, few, many, or a class for clones that have expanded.

>TRBJ2-5|TRBV20-1|TRBD2|few
CCAMALAGRRGTQYF
TGCTGTGCTATGGCTCTAGCGGGGCGTCGTGGGACCCAGTACTTC
>TRBJ2-1|TRBV6-4|-|many
CASSDNYRLGNEQFF
TGTGCCAGCAGTGACAACTATCGATTAGGCAATGAGCAGTTCTTC
>TRBJ2-5|TRBV12-3/TRBV12-4|-|many
CASTNSIQETQYF
TGTGCCAGCACAAACAGCATACAGGAGACCCAGTACTTC
>TRBJ2-5|TRBV6-1|TRBD2|-
CASSLILAEDQETQYF
TGTGCCAGCAGTCTCATACTAGCGGAGGACCAAGAGACCCAGTACTTC
>TRBJ1-5|TRBV10-3|-|many
CAISDRDNQPQHF
TGTGCCATCAGTGACCGAGACAATCAGCCCCAGCATTTT
>TRBJ1-2|TRBV5-1|-|many
CASSIGSTTDYGYTF
TGCGCCAGCAGCATAGGGTCTACGACGGACTATGGCTACACCTTC
>TRBJ2-7|TRBV20-1|TRBD1|-
CSALHTGAYEQHF
TGCAGTGCTTTACACACAGGGGCCTACGAGCAGCACTTC
>TRBJ2-5|TRBV5-1|-|few
CASSLAGPGQETQYF
TGCGCCAGCAGCTTGGCTGGCCCAGGGCAAGAGACCCAGTACTTC
>TRBJ2-7|TRBV4-2|-|-
CASSQDRTNGYEQYF
TGTGCCAGCAGCCAAGATCGTACAAACGGCTACGAGCAGTACTTC
>TRBJ1-5|TRBV7-9|-|once
CASSQAGDQPQNF
TGTGCCAGCAGCCAAGCAGGGGATCAGCCCCAGAATTTT
>TRBJ2-2|TRBV6-5|TRBD1|-
CASSHLTGGTGTGELFF
TGTGCCAGCAGTCACCTTACAGGGGGTACGGGGACCGGGGAGCTGTTTTTT
>TRBJ2-1|TRBV5-1|TRBD2|many
CASSLGDGTSGLNEQFF
TGCGCCAGCAGCTTGGGAGACGGGACTAGCGGATTGAATGAGCAGTTCTTC
>TRBJ2-1|TRBV19|-|-
CASSPRVPNYNEQFF
TGTGCCAGTAGTCCCAGGGTTCCCAACTACAATGAGCAGTTCTTC
>TRBJ2-4|TRBV6-6|-|many
CASEGVAKNIQYF
TGTGCCAGCGAAGGGGTAGCCAAAAACATTCAGTACTTC
>TRBJ2-1|TRBV5-1|-|once
CASSLRPTGAGNEQSF
TGCGCCAGCAGCTTGAGGCCAACTGGGGCGGGAAATGAGCAGTCCTTC
>TRBJ2-7|TRBV10-3|TRBD2|-
CAISVMSSGTNEQYF
TGTGCCATCAGTGTTATGTCTAGCGGGACAAACGAGCAGTACTTC
>TRBJ2-1|TRBV12-3/TRBV12-4|-|many
CASRGGNEQFF
TGTGCCAGCAGGGGTGGGAATGAGCAGTTCTTC
>TRBJ1-6|TRBV20-1|-|many
CSAPQGSDNSPLHF
TGCAGTGCCCCTCAGGGATCTGATAATTCACCCCTCCACTTT
>TRBJ2-7|TRBV20-1|-|many
CSAYPLPGLRRTGQYF
TGCAGTGCTTACCCTTTACCGGGACTTAGAAGGACGGGGCAGTACTTC
>TRBJ2-3|TRBV10-3|TRBD2|few
CAISSGLAGAADTQYF
TGTGCCATCAGTTCGGGACTAGCGGGAGCGGCAGATACGCAGTATTTT
>TRBJ1-2|TRBV10-3|TRBD1|-
CAIRKAGTGKAPGYTF
TGTGCCATCAGGAAAGCCGGGACAGGAAAGGCCCCCGGCTACACCTTC
>TRBJ2-3|TRBV20-1|TRBD2|many
CSAKSGATDTQYF
TGCAGTGCCAAGAGCGGGGCCACAGATACGCAGTATTTT
>TRBJ2-1|TRBV7-9|TRBD2|many
CASSLNSGASHEQFF
TGTGCCAGCAGCTTAAATAGCGGGGCGTCGCATGAGCAGTTCTTC
>TRBJ2-1|TRBV5-5|TRBD1|-
CASSLGYGTGQYNEQFF
TGTGCCAGCAGCTTGGGATATGGGACAGGTCAATACAATGAGCAGTTCTTC
>TRBJ1-4|TRBV7-6|TRBD1|few
CASSPQTGDEKLFF
TGTGCCAGCAGCCCCCAGACAGGGGACGAAAAACTGTTTTTT
>TRBJ2-2|TRBV27|-|few
CASSRGPAFGELFF
TGTGCCAGCAGCCGAGGTCCTGCCTTCGGGGAGCTGTTTTTT
>TRBJ2-3|TRBV20-1|-|many
CSASELVPDTQYF
TGCAGTGCTAGCGAACTTGTTCCCGATACGCAGTATTTT
>TRBJ2-1|TRBV20-1|TRBD2|-
CSAYSSGRWVLYNEQFF
TGCAGTGCTTATTCTAGCGGGAGGTGGGTTTTGTACAATGAGCAGTTCTTC
>TRBJ2-1|TRBV20-1|TRBD2|few
CSARSQAGGAWEQFF
TGCAGTGCTAGATCTCAAGCGGGAGGGGCTTGGGAGCAGTTCTTC
>TRBJ2-1|TRBV29-1|TRBD2|few
CSVDLAGGGYEQFF
TGCAGCGTTGATCTAGCGGGAGGAGGGTATGAGCAGTTCTTC
>TRBJ2-7|TRBV6-2/TRBV6-3|TRBD1|few
CASAGQGTYEQYF
TGTGCCAGCGCGGGACAGGGAACCTACGAGCAGTACTTC
>TRBJ2-7|TRBV10-3|TRBD2|-
CAGSGSLYEQYF
TGTGCCGGTAGCGGGAGTCTATACGAGCAGTACTTC
>TRBJ1-1|TRBV10-3|-|-
CAISRPNTEAFF
TGTGCCATCAGCCGCCCGAACACTGAAGCTTTCTTT
>TRBJ2-3|TRBV30|TRBD1|-
CAWSVGTGGNTDTQYF
TGTGCCTGGAGTGTAGGGACAGGGGGTAACACAGATACGCAGTATTTT
>TRBJ2-3|TRBV20-1|TRBD2|many
CSASDLGTSGTDTQYF
TGCAGTGCTAGTGACCTCGGGACTAGCGGCACAGATACGCAGTATTTT
>TRBJ2-1|TRBV5-6|-|many
CASSGWNSAEQFF
TGTGCCAGCAGTGGCTGGAATTCGGCTGAGCAGTTCTTC